Following are 22 T cell receptor beta chains from one sample sequenced in a study of blood T cell repertoires in COVID-19. Generated by immunoSEQ multiplex PCR, the TCRdb table keeps only in-frame clones and is missing some. Of 97,000 or so clones listed, around 80% are singletons. The sample consisted of peripheral blood. The receptors were sampled from a man older than 75 with acute or convalescent COVID-19.

The table lists this clone with a count of one. The V and J genes are TRBV27 and TRBJ2-7, with 7 nucleotides matching TRBD1. The germline CDR1 and CDR2 sequences are MNHEY and SMNVEV (reference sequence). Trimming took 6 bases from V and 5 from J; bases not matched to a gene: 7. CDR3 length equals 13 residues. The CDR3 loop is CASSQTGRHEQYF. The CDR3, as DNA: TGTGCCAGCAGCCAGACAGGGCGACACGAGCAGTACTTC.

This clone was recorded only once. This chain connects TRBV29-1 to TRBJ1-6; no clear D gene. The CDR3 totals 13 residues. Trimming removed 5 bases at V and 3 bases at J, with 8 bases between. Germline-derived CDR1 and CDR2 are SQVTM and ANQGSEA. CDR3 bases: TGCAGCGTTTTGGAGGGCTATAATTCACCCCTCCACTTT. This encodes CSVLEGYNSPLHF.

This chain joins TRBV28 and TRBJ1-3; D gene uncertain. The germline V gene has CDR1 MDHEN and CDR2 SYDVKM. The CDR3 spans 15 residues. V was cut by 6 bases and J by 4 bases, with 16 bases left in between. The CDR3 spells CASSSYPENGNTIYF. CDR3 nucleotides: TGTGCCAGCAGCTCTTACCCAGAAAACGGAAACACCATATATTTT.

The chain couples TRBV7-2 to TRBJ2-2, with D unclear. CDR3 length: 14 residues. V was trimmed by 1 base and J by 0 bases, leaving 3 bases between them. The germline gives CDR1 SGHTA, CDR2 FQGNSA. The CDR3 here is CASSLDTNTGELFF. For the CDR3, the DNA is TGTGCCAGCAGCTTAGACACGAACACCGGGGAGCTGTTTTTT.

This chain uses TRBV25-1 with TRBJ1-3; possibly TRBD1 for D (5 bases). The CDR3 is 13 amino acids. V was clipped by 9 bases and J by 7 bases, with 16 bases between them. Germline assignment: CDR1 MGHDK and CDR2 SYGVNS. CDR3 bases: TGTGCCAGTCGGGGGGGATATACGAACACCATATATTTT. This encodes CASRGGYTNTIYF. The whole variable domain, remainder taken from reference TRBV25-1 and TRBJ1-3, is EADIYQTPRYLVIGTGKKITLECSQTMGHDKMYWYQQDPGMELHLIHYSYGVNSTEKGDLSSESTVSRIRTEHFPLTLESARPSHTSQYLCASRGGYTNTIYFGEGSWLTVV.

The chain carries TRBV7-2 and TRBJ2-2; 7 nucleotides align to TRBD2. The CDR3 covers 13 residues. Germline V gene sequence: CDR1 SGHTA, CDR2 FQGNSA. V was pared by 7 bases and J by 7 bases, with 6 bases of the junction left unmatched. The DNA for the CDR3 is TGTGCCAGCATGCGGGGGTCCGGCGGGGAGCTGTTTTTT. It specifies CASMRGSGGELFF.

This clone showed up just a few times. The V gene is TRBV7-9, the J gene TRBJ1-1, with D possibly matching TRBD1 (5 bases). Germline CDR1 SEHNR, CDR2 FQNEAQ (reference sequence). Trimming stripped 3 bases from V and 1 base from J, with 6 bases between. CDR3 size: 13 residues. Here the CDR3 DNA reads TGTGCCAGCAGCTTGACAGCGAACACTGAAGCTTTCTTT. It is translated as CASSLTANTEAFF.

The rearrangement uses TRBV29-1 and TRBJ2-4, with a tentative D call TRBD1 (6 bases). CDR3 size: 15 residues. V dropped 6 bases and J dropped 0 bases, with 15 bases sitting between them. Germline V gives CDR1 SQVTM, CDR2 ANQGSEA. CDR3 amino acids: CSVKAQGIAKNIQYF. CDR3 DNA: TGCAGCGTGAAGGCGCAGGGGATAGCCAAAAACATTCAGTACTTC.

The chain employs TRBV6-5 and TRBJ2-7; D is ambiguous. Germline CDR1 reads MNHEY; CDR2 reads SVGAGI. CDR3 length equals 12 residues. Trimming pared 10 bases from V and 5 bases from J, leaving 15 bases between. CDR3 sequence: CAISRLAHEQYF. CDR3 nucleotide sequence: TGTGCCATATCGAGGCTCGCCCACGAGCAGTACTTC.

The chain uses TRBV5-1 and TRBJ1-1; TRBD1 matches at 7 bases. Unmatched junction bases numbered 7, after V lost 4 bases and J lost 4 bases. Per germline, CDR1 SGHRS and CDR2 YFSETQ. The CDR3 contains 14 residues. The CDR3 protein is CASSPEGAPTEAFF. The CDR3 bases are TGCGCCAGCAGCCCAGAGGGGGCTCCCACTGAAGCTTTCTTT.

The chain has TRBV28 and TRBJ1-2; 11 bases map to TRBD1. Trimming cost V 6 bases and J 1 base; bases outside gene matches: 1. Germline V gene data show CDR1 as MDHEN and CDR2 as SYDVKM. The CDR3 extends over 14 amino acids. Here the CDR3 reads CASRGQGDNYGYTF. CDR3 bases: TGTGCCAGCAGGGGACAGGGGGATAACTATGGCTACACCTTC.

V is TRBV5-1 and J is TRBJ2-1; D is possibly TRBD1 (5 bases). The V and J ends lost 4 bases and 2 bases respectively, with 13 bases between them. The CDR3 loop spans 15 amino acids. Germline lookup yields CDR1 SGHRS and CDR2 YFSETQ. CDR3 sequence: CASSGARQPYNEQFF. For the CDR3, the DNA is TGCGCCAGCAGCGGGGCTCGACAGCCCTACAATGAGCAGTTCTTC. Looking up the rest from reference TRBV5-1 and TRBJ2-1 gives the full variable domain: KAGVTQTPRYLIKTRGQQVTLSCSPISGHRSVSWYQQTPGQGLQFLFEYFSETQRNKGNFPGRFSGRQFSNSRSEMNVSTLELGDSALYLCASSGARQPYNEQFFGPGTRLTVL.

This chain uses TRBV11-3 with TRBJ2-7; 8 bases align to TRBD2. J lost 5 bases, V lost 5 bases, and 2 bases had no gene match. Germline V gene lookup returns CDR1 SGHNT and CDR2 YENEEA. This CDR3 is built from 12 residues. The CDR3 here is CASSPRGDEQYF. CDR3 sequence (DNA): TGTGCCAGCAGCCCGCGGGGGGACGAGCAGTACTTC.

This chain joins TRBV5-4 and TRBJ2-5; D possibly corresponds to TRBD1 (6 bases). The CDR3 extends over 16 amino acids. Germline-derived CDR1 and CDR2 are SGHNT and YYREEE (reference sequence). V lost 3 bases and J lost 3, with 18 bases in between. The CDR3 sequence is CASSYLPDRYEETQYF. CDR3 DNA: TGTGCCAGCAGCTATTTGCCCGACAGGTATGAAGAGACCCAGTACTTC.

V usage is TRBV6-6 and J usage is TRBJ2-3, with 12 bases matching TRBD2. Unmatched junction bases numbered 9, after V lost 6 bases and J lost 5 bases. Germline assignment: CDR1 MNHNY and CDR2 SVGAGI (reference sequence). This CDR3 spans 16 amino acids. This CDR3 reads CASRGRLAGEGDTQYF. CDR3 in DNA: TGTGCCAGCAGAGGCCGACTAGCGGGAGAAGGAGATACGCAGTATTTT.

The rearrangement uses TRBV29-1 and TRBJ1-3; D uncertain. The germline V gene has CDR1 SQVTM and CDR2 ANQGSEA. V was shortened by 5 bases and J by 8 bases, with 10 bases between the two germline ends. The CDR3 is 11 residues long. The CDR3 loop reads CSVLNRDTIYF. The CDR3 DNA follows: TGCAGCGTTCTGAACCGGGACACCATATATTTT.

This chain uses TRBV3-1 (or the pseudogene TRBV3-2) with TRBJ2-7, with D perhaps matching TRBD2 (5 bases). Looked up from germline, CDR1 is LGHDT and CDR2 is YNNKEL (reference sequence). V was clipped by 1 base and J by 3 bases, with 10 bases between them. The CDR3 is made up of 14 amino acids. CDR3 sequence reads: CASSQGGRLYEQYF. Here the CDR3 DNA reads TGTGCCAGCAGCCAAGGTGGGAGACTCTACGAGCAGTACTTC.

CDR3: CASSQDPGVGTDTQYF. CDR3 nucleotide sequence: TGTGCCAGCAGCCAAGATCCAGGGGTCGGCACAGATACGCAGTATTTT. This rearrangement joins TRBV14 to TRBJ2-3, with a possible D match to TRBD1 (6 bases). The V gene lost 0 bases and the J gene lost 1 base, with 11 bases spanning the gap. The CDR3 length is 16 residues. Per germline, CDR1 SGHDN and CDR2 FVKESK. Full variable domain (remainder filled in from reference TRBV14 and TRBJ2-3): EAGVTQFPSHSVIEKGQTVTLRCDPISGHDNLYWYRRVMGKEIKFLLHFVKESKQDESGMPNNRFLAERTGGTYSTLKVQPAELEDSGVYFCASSQDPGVGTDTQYFGPGTRLTVL.

Points on this clone: The sample holds other DNA sequences that translate to the same CDR3. The chain links TRBV11-3 to TRBJ1-3; 10 bases are a match to TRBD1. Per germline, CDR1 SGHNT and CDR2 YENEEA. This CDR3 is 15 amino acids long. The junction had 5 bases not matched to a gene; V was cut back by 5 bases and J by 4 bases. The CDR3 DNA follows: TGTGCCAGCAGCCCGGGACAGGGGCCAGGAAACACCATATATTTT. Translated, it gives CASSPGQGPGNTIYF.

The rearrangement links TRBV11-3 to TRBJ2-1, with 7 positions matching TRBD2. This CDR3 contains 14 residues. Germline V gene lookup returns CDR1 SGHNT and CDR2 YENEEA. V gave up 8 bases and J gave up 4 bases; unmatched junction bases: 8. The CDR3 sequence is CASAQGGGYNEQFF. CDR3 nucleotide sequence: TGTGCCAGCGCCCAGGGCGGGGGTTACAATGAGCAGTTCTTC.

This chain uses TRBV6-5 with TRBJ2-7; 7 bases map to TRBD1. The CDR3 contains 14 residues. Trimming removed 2 bases from V and 6 bases from J; junction bases left unmatched: 7. Looked up from germline, CDR1 is MNHEY and CDR2 is SVGAGI. The CDR3 region is CASSYTGTAAEQYF. DNA of the CDR3: TGTGCCAGCAGTTACACCGGGACAGCCGCCGAGCAGTACTTC.

This clone was detected only a few times. The J gene is TRBJ1-6, the V gene TRBV28; possibly TRBD1 for D (5 bases). This CDR3 spans 15 amino acids. Looked up from germline, CDR1 is MDHEN and CDR2 is SYDVKM. Trimming stripped 5 bases from V and 7 bases from J, with 15 bases between. In nucleotides, the CDR3 is TGTGCCAGCAGTACCGTAGGGGCGGGAAATTCACCCCTCCACTTT. Its protein is CASSTVGAGNSPLHF.